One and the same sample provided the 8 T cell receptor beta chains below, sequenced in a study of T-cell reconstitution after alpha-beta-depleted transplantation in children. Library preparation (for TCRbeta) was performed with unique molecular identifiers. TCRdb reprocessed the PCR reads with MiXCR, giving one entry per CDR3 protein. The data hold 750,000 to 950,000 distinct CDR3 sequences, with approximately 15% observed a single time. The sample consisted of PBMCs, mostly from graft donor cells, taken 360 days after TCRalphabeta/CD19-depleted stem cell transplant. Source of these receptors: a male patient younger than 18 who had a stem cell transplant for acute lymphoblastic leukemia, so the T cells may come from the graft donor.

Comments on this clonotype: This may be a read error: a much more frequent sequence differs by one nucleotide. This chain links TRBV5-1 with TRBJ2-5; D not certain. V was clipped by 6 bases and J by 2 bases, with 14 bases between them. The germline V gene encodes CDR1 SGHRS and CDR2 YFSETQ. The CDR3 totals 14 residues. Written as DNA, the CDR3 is TGCGCCAGCATCCCCTTGGGGATGCAAGAGACCCAGTACTTC. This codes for CASIPLGMQETQYF. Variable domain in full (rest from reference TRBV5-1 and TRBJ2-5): KAGVTQTPRYLIKTRGQQVTLSCSPISGHRSVSWYQQTPGQGLQFLFEYFSETQRNKGNFPGRFSGRQFSNSRSEMNVSTLELGDSALYLCASIPLGMQETQYFGPGTRLLVL.

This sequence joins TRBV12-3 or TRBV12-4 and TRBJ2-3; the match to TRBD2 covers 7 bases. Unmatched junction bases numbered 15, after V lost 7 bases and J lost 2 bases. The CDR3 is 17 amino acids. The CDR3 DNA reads TGTGCCAGCATCCCTATCCCCCTAGCGGCTGACACAGATACGCAGTATTTT. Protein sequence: CASIPIPLAADTDTQYF.

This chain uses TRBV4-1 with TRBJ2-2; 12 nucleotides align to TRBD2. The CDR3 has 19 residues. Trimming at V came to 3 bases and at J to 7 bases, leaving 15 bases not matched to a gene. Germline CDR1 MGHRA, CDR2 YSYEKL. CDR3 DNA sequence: TGCGCCAGCAGCCACCCGGGACTAGCGGGCCCGGGCTCCGGCGGGGAGCTGTTTTTT. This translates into CASSHPGLAGPGSGGELFF.

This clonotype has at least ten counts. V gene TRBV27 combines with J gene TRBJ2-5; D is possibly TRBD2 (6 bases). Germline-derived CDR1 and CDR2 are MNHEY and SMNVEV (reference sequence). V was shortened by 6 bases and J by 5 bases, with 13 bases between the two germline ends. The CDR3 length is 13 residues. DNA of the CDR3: TGTGCCAGCAGCCGGGAGTATCTCGAGACCCAGTACTTC. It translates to CASSREYLETQYF.

DNA of the CDR3: TGTGCCAGCAGTTTAGGGACTAGCGGCCCAACAAACTCTGGGGCCAACGTCCTGACTTTC. This sequence encodes CASSLGTSGPTNSGANVLTF. The chain carries TRBV27 and TRBJ2-6, with 11 bases fitting TRBD2. The CDR3 is made up of 20 amino acids. V was pared by 2 bases and J by 0 bases, with 9 bases of the junction left unmatched. The germline V gene encodes CDR1 MNHEY and CDR2 SMNVEV (reference sequence).

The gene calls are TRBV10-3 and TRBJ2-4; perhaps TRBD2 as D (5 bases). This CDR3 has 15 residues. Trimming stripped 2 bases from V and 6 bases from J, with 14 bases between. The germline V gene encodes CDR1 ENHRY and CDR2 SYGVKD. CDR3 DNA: TGTGCCATCAGTGAGCTCCCGGGGTTGGGAAACATTCAGTACTTC. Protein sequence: CAISELPGLGNIQYF.

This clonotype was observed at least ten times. CDR3 in DNA: TGCAGCGTACGACAGGTTAACAAAGTCTACGAGCAGTACTTC. Translated, it gives CSVRQVNKVYEQYF. This chain links TRBV29-1 with TRBJ2-7; a possible D gene is TRBD1 (6 bases). The CDR3 sequence is 14 residues long. Trimming stripped 6 bases from V and 3 bases from J, with 18 bases between. The germline gives CDR1 SQVTM, CDR2 ANQGSEA.

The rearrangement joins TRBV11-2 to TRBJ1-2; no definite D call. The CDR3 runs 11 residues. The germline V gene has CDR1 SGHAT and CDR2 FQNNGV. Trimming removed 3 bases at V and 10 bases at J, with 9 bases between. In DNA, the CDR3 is TGTGCCAGCAGCTTCCGTGGGTCCTACACCTTC. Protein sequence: CASSFRGSYTF.